This TCR beta chain was captured by sequencing in a study of blood T cell repertoires in COVID-19. As handled by the study authors: Counts of nucleated cells, estimated from reference gene primer amplification, were obtained. Libraries were prepared by immunoSEQ multiplex PCR; TCRdb keeps only in-frame clonotypes and omits some of them. That table furnishes V, J and clone size, whereas the DNA furnished D and trimming. The sample contains about 73,000 clones, approximately 88% of which appear only once. This CDR3 is built from 13 residues. The germline CDR1 and CDR2 sequences are MNHEY and SVGEGT. A note on this clone: Compared with germline, one end of the junction differs, possibly owing to a read error.

This TCR was sampled from a man aged 80 or over with active or convalescent COVID-19. Sequencing used peripheral blood. The chain is built from TRBV6-2 or TRBV6-3 and TRBJ1-5; 10 nucleotides line up with TRBD1. The CDR3 region is CASSVTGTGALNF. The CDR3 nucleotides are TGTGCCAGCAGTGTTACCGGGACAGGGGCATTGAATTTT.